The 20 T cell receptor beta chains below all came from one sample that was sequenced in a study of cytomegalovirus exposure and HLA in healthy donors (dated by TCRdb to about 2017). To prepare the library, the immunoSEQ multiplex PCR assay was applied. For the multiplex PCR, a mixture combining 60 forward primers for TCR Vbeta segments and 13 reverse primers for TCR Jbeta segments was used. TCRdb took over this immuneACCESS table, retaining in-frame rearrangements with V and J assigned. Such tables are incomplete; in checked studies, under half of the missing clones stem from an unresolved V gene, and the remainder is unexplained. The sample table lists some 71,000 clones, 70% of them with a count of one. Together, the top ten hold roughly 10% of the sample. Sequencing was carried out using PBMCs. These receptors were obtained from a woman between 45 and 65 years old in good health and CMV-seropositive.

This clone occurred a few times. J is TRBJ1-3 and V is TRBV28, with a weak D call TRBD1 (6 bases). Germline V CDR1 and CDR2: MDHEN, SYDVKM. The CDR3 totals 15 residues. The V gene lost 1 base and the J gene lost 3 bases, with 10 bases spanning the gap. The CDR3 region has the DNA TGTGCCAGCAGTTTATCGGTCAGGGGTGGAAACACCATATATTTT. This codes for CASSLSVRGGNTIYF.

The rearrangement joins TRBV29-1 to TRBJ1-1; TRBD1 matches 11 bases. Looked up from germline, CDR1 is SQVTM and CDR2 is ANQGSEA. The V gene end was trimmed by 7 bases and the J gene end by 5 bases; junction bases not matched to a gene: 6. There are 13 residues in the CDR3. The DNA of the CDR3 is TGCAGCGGGCGGGACAGGGGGGAAACTGAAGCTTTCTTT. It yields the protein CSGRDRGETEAFF.

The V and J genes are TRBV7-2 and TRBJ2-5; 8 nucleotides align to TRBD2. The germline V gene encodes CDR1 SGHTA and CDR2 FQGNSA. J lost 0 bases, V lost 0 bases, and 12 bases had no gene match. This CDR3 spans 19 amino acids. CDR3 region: CASSLAPTSATSNQETQYF. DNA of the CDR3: TGTGCCAGCAGCTTAGCCCCGACTAGCGCGACATCAAACCAAGAGACCCAGTACTTC.

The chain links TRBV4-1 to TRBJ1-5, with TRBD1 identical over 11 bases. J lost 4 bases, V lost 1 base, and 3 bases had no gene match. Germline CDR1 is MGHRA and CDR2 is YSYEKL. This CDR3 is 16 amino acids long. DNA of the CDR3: TGCGCCAGCAGCCAAGTGGGGACAGGGGGAAATCAGCCCCAGCATTTT. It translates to CASSQVGTGGNQPQHF.

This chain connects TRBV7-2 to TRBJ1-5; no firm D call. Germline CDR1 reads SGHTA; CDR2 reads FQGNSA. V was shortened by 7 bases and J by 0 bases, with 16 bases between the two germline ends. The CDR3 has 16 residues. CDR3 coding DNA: TGTGCCAGCACCCCGGGTATCCCTTATAGCAATCAGCCCCAGCATTTT. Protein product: CASTPGIPYSNQPQHF.

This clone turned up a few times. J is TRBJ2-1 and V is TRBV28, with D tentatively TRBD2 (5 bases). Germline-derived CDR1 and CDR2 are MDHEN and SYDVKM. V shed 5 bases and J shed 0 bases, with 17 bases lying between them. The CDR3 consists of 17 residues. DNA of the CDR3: TGTGCCAGCAGTCCGGCCGGGGTCCCGGGCTCCTACAATGAGCAGTTCTTC. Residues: CASSPAGVPGSYNEQFF.

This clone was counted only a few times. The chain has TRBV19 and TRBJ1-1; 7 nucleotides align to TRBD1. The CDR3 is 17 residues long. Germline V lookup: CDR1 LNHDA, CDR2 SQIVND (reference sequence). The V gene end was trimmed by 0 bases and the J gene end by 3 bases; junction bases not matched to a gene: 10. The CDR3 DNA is TGTGCCAGTAGTATAGATATTGGTTCGCAGGGGGACACTGAAGCTTTCTTT. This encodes CASSIDIGSQGDTEAFF.

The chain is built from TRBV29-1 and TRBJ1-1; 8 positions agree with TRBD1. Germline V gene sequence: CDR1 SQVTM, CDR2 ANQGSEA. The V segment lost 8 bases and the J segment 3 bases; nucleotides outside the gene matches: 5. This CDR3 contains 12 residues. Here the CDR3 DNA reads TGCAGCACAGGGGGAGGGGACACTGAAGCTTTCTTT. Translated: CSTGGGDTEAFF.

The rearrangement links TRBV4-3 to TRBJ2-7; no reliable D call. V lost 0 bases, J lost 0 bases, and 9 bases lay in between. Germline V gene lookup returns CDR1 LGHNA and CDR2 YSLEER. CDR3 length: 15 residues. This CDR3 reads CASSQDRAYSYEQYF. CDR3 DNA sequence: TGCGCCAGCAGCCAAGATCGAGCATACTCCTACGAGCAGTACTTC.

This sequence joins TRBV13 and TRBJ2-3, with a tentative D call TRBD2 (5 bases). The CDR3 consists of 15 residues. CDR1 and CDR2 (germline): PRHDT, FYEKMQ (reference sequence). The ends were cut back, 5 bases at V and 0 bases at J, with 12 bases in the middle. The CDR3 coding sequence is TGTGCCAGCAGCCCCCGGGGTGCTAGCACAGATACGCAGTATTTT. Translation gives CASSPRGASTDTQYF.

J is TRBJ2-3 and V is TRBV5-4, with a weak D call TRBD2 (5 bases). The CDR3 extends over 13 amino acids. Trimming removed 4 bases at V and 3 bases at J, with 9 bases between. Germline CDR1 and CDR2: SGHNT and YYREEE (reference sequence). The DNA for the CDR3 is TGTGCCAGCAGCCAGGACTTTACAGATACGCAGTATTTT. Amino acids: CASSQDFTDTQYF.

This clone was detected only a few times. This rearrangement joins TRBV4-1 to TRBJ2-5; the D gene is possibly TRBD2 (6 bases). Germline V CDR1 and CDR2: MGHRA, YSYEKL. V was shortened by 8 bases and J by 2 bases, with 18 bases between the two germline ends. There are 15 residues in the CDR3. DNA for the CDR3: TGCGCCAGCTCTCCCCCGGGTGGGGGGCAAGAGACCCAGTACTTC. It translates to CASSPPGGGQETQYF.

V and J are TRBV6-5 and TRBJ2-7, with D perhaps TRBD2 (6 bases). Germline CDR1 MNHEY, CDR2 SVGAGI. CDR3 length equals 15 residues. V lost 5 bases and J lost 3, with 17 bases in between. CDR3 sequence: CASSSPIAALYEQYF. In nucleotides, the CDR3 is TGTGCCAGCAGTAGTCCGATAGCGGCTCTCTACGAGCAGTACTTC.

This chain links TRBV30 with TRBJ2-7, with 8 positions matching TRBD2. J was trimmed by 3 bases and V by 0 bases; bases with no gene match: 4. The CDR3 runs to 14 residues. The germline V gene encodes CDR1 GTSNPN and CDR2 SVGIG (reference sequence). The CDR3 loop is CAWSVSSGHYEQYF. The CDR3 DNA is TGTGCCTGGAGTGTGTCTAGCGGGCACTACGAGCAGTACTTC.

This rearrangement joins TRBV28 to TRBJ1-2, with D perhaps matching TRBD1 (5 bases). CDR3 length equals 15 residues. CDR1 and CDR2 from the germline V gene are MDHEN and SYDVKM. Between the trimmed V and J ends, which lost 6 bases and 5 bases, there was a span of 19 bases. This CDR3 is CASRWIGGEGYGYTF. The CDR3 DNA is TGTGCCAGCAGGTGGATTGGAGGGGAGGGTTATGGCTACACCTTC.

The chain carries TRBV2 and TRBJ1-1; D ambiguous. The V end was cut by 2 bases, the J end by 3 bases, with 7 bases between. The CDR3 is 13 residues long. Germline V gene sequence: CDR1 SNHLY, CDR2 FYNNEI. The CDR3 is CASSESGYTEAFF. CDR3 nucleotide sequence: TGTGCCAGCAGTGAATCGGGGTACACTGAAGCTTTCTTT.

The CDR3 coding sequence is TGTGCCAGCAGTGTAATGTTAGCCGGGGAGCTGTTTTTT. It specifies CASSVMLAGELFF. The chain has TRBV6-1 and TRBJ2-2; D is unclear. Germline V gives CDR1 MNHNS, CDR2 SASEGT. The CDR3 is 13 amino acids. Trimming took off 4 bases at V and 6 bases at J, with 9 bases between the two ends.

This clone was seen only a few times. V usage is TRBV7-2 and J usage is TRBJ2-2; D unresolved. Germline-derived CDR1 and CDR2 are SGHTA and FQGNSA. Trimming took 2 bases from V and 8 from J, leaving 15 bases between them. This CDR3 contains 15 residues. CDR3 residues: CASSLSGHASGELFF. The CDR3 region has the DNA TGTGCCAGCAGCTTAAGTGGCCACGCCAGTGGGGAGCTGTTTTTT.

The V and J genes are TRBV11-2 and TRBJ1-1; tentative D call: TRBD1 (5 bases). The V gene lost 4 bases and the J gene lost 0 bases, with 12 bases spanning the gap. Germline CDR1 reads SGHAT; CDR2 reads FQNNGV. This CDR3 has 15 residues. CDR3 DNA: TGTGCCAGCAGCTCACTGACAGTCATGAACACTGAAGCTTTCTTT. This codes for CASSSLTVMNTEAFF. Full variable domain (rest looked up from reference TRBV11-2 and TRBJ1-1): EAGVAQSPRYKIIEKRQSVAFWCNPISGHATLYWYQQILGQGPKLLIQFQNNGVVDDSQLPKDRFSAERLKGVDSTLKIQPAKLEDSAVYLCASSSLTVMNTEAFFGQGTRLTVV.

The CDR3 protein is CASSFRDTSAETQYF. DNA for the CDR3: TGCGCCAGCAGTTTCCGGGACACGTCCGCGGAGACCCAGTACTTC. The chain combines TRBV10-2 with TRBJ2-5; a weak D match, TRBD1 (6 bases). Germline CDR1 WSHSY, CDR2 SAAADI. The CDR3 has 15 residues. Trimming pared 5 bases from V and 5 bases from J, leaving 18 bases between.